A selection of T cell receptor beta chains follows, all from one sample in a study of vaccination and CD4 T cells after COVID-19. TCRdb re-called the PCR reads through MiXCR, storing one row per CDR3 protein. The data contain approximately 17,000 distinct CDR3 sequences, about 50% of them seen just once; the ten biggest clones take up around 20%. For these receptors, no antigen is known. The sequenced sample was CD4+ T cells from blood, cultured in vitro, obtained about 7 months after SARS-CoV-2 vaccination. The receptors were gathered from a human donor who had recovered from COVID-19. Each CDR3 is given with its conserved first and last residue. A D gene is named only where the DNA matches it firmly. Clone size is shown for a subset of rows, as once, few, many or a class of expanded clone.

size,V,J,D,CDR3,DNA
few,TRBV12-3/TRBV12-4,TRBJ1-1,TRBD1,CASSRTGAAEAFF,TGTGCCAGCAGTCGGACAGGCGCCGCTGAAGCTTTCTTT
few,TRBV7-9,TRBJ2-1,TRBD2,CASSLSLAGSYNEQFF,TGTGCCAGCAGCTTATCCCTAGCGGGGAGTTACAATGAGCAGTTCTTC
-,TRBV2,TRBJ1-2,-,CASSEDRPYGYTF,TGTGCCAGCAGTGAGGACAGACCCTATGGCTACACCTTC
-,TRBV19,TRBJ1-6,TRBD1,CAGYRGPYNSPLHF,TGTGCCGGATACAGGGGACCCTATAATTCACCCCTCCACTTT
-,TRBV20-1,TRBJ1-2,-,CSATGADYGYTF,TGCAGTGCTACAGGGGCGGACTATGGCTACACCTTC
-,TRBV10-3,TRBJ2-3,-,CAISVGVADTQYF,TGTGCCATCAGTGTGGGAGTCGCAGATACGCAGTATTTT
few,TRBV6-5,TRBJ1-2,-,CASSYSSRAGVRYGYTF,TGTGCCAGCAGTTACTCGAGTCGCGCCGGAGTCAGATATGGCTACACCTTC
few,TRBV6-1,TRBJ2-7,-,CASSESEQYF,TGTGCCAGCAGTGAATCCGAGCAGTACTTC
once,TRBV11-2,TRBJ2-1,TRBD2,CASSLRLAGGSNEQFF,TGTGCCAGCAGCTTACGGCTAGCGGGAGGTAGCAATGAGCAGTTCTTC
-,TRBV20-1,TRBJ2-1,TRBD1,CSARDLERAGGLNEQFF,TGCAGTGCTAGAGATCTTGAGAGGGCAGGGGGCCTGAATGAGCAGTTCTTC
-,TRBV2,TRBJ1-1,-,CASSIRGTEAFF,TGTGCCAGCAGTATTCGGGGAACTGAAGCTTTCTTT
few,TRBV20-1,TRBJ1-2,-,CSARDRRLANYGYTF,TGCAGTGCTAGAGATCGGCGGTTAGCTAACTATGGCTACACCTTC
-,TRBV20-1,TRBJ1-5,-,CSAHDRIGDQPQHF,TGCAGTGCTCATGACAGGATTGGAGATCAGCCCCAGCATTTT
-,TRBV4-1,TRBJ2-2,-,CASSQELVAVTGELFF,TGCGCCAGCAGCCAAGAGTTAGTGGCGGTCACCGGGGAGCTGTTTTTT
few,TRBV2,TRBJ2-5,TRBD1,CASSADREETQYF,TGTGCCAGCAGCGCTGACAGGGAAGAGACCCAGTACTTC
once,TRBV19,TRBJ1-1,-,CASSIERRQTTEAFF,TGTGCCAGTAGTATAGAGCGGCGGCAGACCACTGAAGCTTTCTTT
-,TRBV5-1,TRBJ2-3,-,CASSLEAAGQLTDTQYF,TGCGCCAGCAGCTTGGAGGCCGCGGGACAGCTCACAGATACGCAGTATTTT
-,TRBV2,TRBJ1-5,-,CASRGQGYQPQHF,TGTGCCAGCAGGGGACAAGGCTATCAGCCCCAGCATTTT
-,TRBV20-1,TRBJ2-3,-,CSARVGGTTDTQYF,TGCAGTGCTAGGGTAGGAGGAACCACAGATACGCAGTATTTT
-,TRBV6-2/TRBV6-3,TRBJ2-3,-,CASREFTSTDTQYF,TGTGCCAGCAGAGAGTTCACTAGCACAGATACGCAGTATTTT
few,TRBV7-6,TRBJ2-2,-,CASSPPSAGELFF,TGTGCCAGCAGCCCTCCAAGTGCCGGGGAGCTGTTTTTT
once,TRBV12-3/TRBV12-4,TRBJ2-5,TRBD1,CASRDSGTGEETQYF,TGTGCCAGCAGAGATTCCGGGACAGGGGAAGAGACCCAGTACTTC
-,TRBV19,TRBJ2-1,-,CASSISVLNEQFF,TGTGCCAGTAGTATTTCGGTCCTCAATGAGCAGTTCTTC
-,TRBV23-1,TRBJ2-5,-,CASSPKRYEPQETQYF,TGCGCCAGCAGTCCAAAGCGGTACGAGCCCCAGGAGACCCAGTACTTC
few,TRBV6-1,TRBJ1-5,-,CASSQDRHSNQPQHF,TGTGCCAGCAGCCAGGACCGACATAGCAATCAGCCCCAGCATTTT
-,TRBV21-1,TRBJ1-1,-,CASSKYARGSVEAFF,TGTGCCAGCAGCAAATATGCTCGGGGGTCGGTTGAAGCTTTCTTT
-,TRBV18,TRBJ1-5,-,CASSPTRGQPQHF,TGTGCCAGCTCACCAACACGGGGCCAGCCCCAGCATTTT
once,TRBV6-5,TRBJ1-6,TRBD1,CASSYPVGQGLSPLHF,TGTGCCAGCAGTTACCCCGTCGGACAGGGATTATCACCCCTCCACTTT